This TCR beta chain was captured by sequencing in a study of technical replicates of blood from several donors. Germline assignment: CDR1 MNHEY and CDR2 SVGAGI. With 2 bases removed from V and 2 bases from J, the gap between germline ends came to 7 bases. The CDR3 has 13 amino acids. Sequenced by immunoSEQ multiplex PCR; TCRdb stores in-frame clones only, minus some. The data show 85,000 to 100,000 clones, nearly 97% seen once. The TCR comes from a human donor in good health. The specimen was T cells isolated from PBMCs. The chain is built from TRBV6-5 and TRBJ2-7, with D uncertain. The CDR3 sequence is CASSYLTPYEQYF. In nucleotides, the CDR3 is TGTGCCAGCAGTTACCTTACACCCTACGAGCAGTACTTC.